The T cell receptor beta chain under discussion was sequenced for a study of blood T cell repertoires in COVID-19. Looking at the study overall: Acute and convalescent COVID-19 samples came from the United States, Italy and Spain. PBMCs, B-cell-depleted T cells, or T cells provided the cDNA or gDNA that made up the material.

Deletions cut 1 base from V and 2 bases from J, with 9 bases between. Looked up from germline, CDR1 is MNHNS and CDR2 is SASEGT. This CDR3 contains 16 residues. As handled by the study authors: Estimated nucleated cell counts came from reference gene primer amplification. TCRdb's table, derived via immunoSEQ multiplex PCR, lists solely in-frame clones and lacks some. That table supplies the V and J calls and clone size; D and trimming were determined from the DNA. Among 60,000 to 90,000 clones listed, about nine tenths were seen once. The J gene is TRBJ1-6, the V gene TRBV6-1; the D gene is possibly TRBD1 (5 bases). Sequenced sample: peripheral blood. This clonotype originated in a woman aged 80 or over with acute or convalescent COVID-19. The CDR3 is CASSEDGRAYNSPLHF. The CDR3 region has the DNA TGTGCCAGCAGTGAAGATGGCAGGGCCTATAATTCACCCCTCCACTTT.